A single sample is the source of the 21 T cell receptor beta chains below, sequenced in a study of cytomegalovirus exposure and HLA in healthy donors. Primers included in the PCR were 60 Vbeta and 13 Jbeta primers. The assay was immunoSEQ multiplex PCR, and TCRdb's table has in-frame clones only and misses some. The profile shows about 250,000 clones, roughly 81% of them singletons. Sequenced: PBMCs. These receptors were obtained from a girl aged 2 to 10 in good health and CMV-seronegative.

This clone came up a few times. The chain is built from TRBV27 and TRBJ1-2, with TRBD1 as a possible D gene (5 bases). The CDR3 contains 12 residues. Germline V gives CDR1 MNHEY, CDR2 SMNVEV (reference sequence). V was clipped by 5 bases and J by 6 bases, with 10 bases between them. CDR3: CASSRRGDGYTF. The CDR3 nucleotides are TGTGCCAGCAGTCGGAGGGGAGATGGCTACACCTTC.

The rearrangement uses TRBV5-4 and TRBJ2-7, with 10 bases fitting TRBD2. The CDR3 covers 14 residues. J lost 5 bases, V lost 6 bases, and 8 bases had no gene match. Germline CDR1 SGHNT, CDR2 YYREEE (reference sequence). The CDR3 here is CASTLAGGTNEQYF. The DNA of the CDR3 is TGTGCCAGCACCTTAGCGGGAGGAACTAACGAGCAGTACTTC.

The chain links TRBV5-1 to TRBJ2-2, with 14 bases lining up with TRBD2. Germline V CDR1 and CDR2: SGHRS, YFSETQ. The CDR3 loop spans 16 amino acids. V was clipped by 6 bases and J by 4 bases; unmatched bases: 5. The CDR3 is CASTGTSGSFTGELFF. The CDR3 nucleotides read TGCGCCAGCACCGGGACTAGCGGGAGTTTCACCGGGGAGCTGTTTTTT.

The chain has TRBV4-1 and TRBJ2-6; 8 bases are shared with TRBD1. The CDR3 runs 18 residues. J lost 0 bases, V lost 5 bases, and 9 bases had no gene match. The germline gives CDR1 MGHRA, CDR2 YSYEKL. CDR3 in amino acids: CASSFRTGPGSGANVLTF. CDR3 bases: TGCGCCAGCAGCTTCAGGACAGGGCCAGGCTCTGGGGCCAACGTCCTGACTTTC.

V is TRBV5-6 and J is TRBJ2-1; D ambiguous. V was trimmed by 5 bases and J by 9 bases, leaving 12 bases between them. CDR1 is SGHDT, CDR2 YYEEEE, per germline. The CDR3 totals 12 residues. The CDR3 bases are TGTGCCAGCAGGTTAGGAGAAAGTGAGCAGTTCTTC. This translates into CASRLGESEQFF.

The rearrangement links TRBV2 to TRBJ2-1; 7 bases map to TRBD1. This CDR3 region has 15 residues. With V trimmed by 6 bases and J by 6 bases, 11 bases remained unmatched. From germline, CDR1 is SNHLY and CDR2 FYNNEI. The CDR3 DNA reads as TGTGCCAGCAGCCAAACCGGGACAGCGTTCAATGAGCAGTTCTTC. Protein: CASSQTGTAFNEQFF. The full variable domain, rest sourced from reference TRBV2 and TRBJ2-1, is EPEVTQTPSHQVTQMGQEVILRCVPISNHLYFYWYRQILGQKVEFLVSFYNNEISEKSEIFDDQFSVERPDGSNFTLKIRSTKLEDSAMYFCASSQTGTAFNEQFFGPGTRLTVL.

The J gene is TRBJ2-2, the V gene TRBV5-1; 7 bases agree with TRBD1. The germline gives CDR1 SGHRS, CDR2 YFSETQ. V dropped 4 bases and J dropped 1; count of bases not matched to a gene: 7. This CDR3 region has 16 residues. The CDR3 DNA reads TGCGCCAGCAGCGAGGTGACAGGGCTGAACACCGGGGAGCTGTTTTTT. Its translation is CASSEVTGLNTGELFF.

This clone was found once. This rearrangement joins TRBV13 to TRBJ1-3, with D possibly matching TRBD1 (5 bases). CDR3 length: 12 amino acids. Trimming pared 2 bases from V and 10 bases from J, leaving 9 bases between. In germline, CDR1 is PRHDT, CDR2 FYEKMQ (reference sequence). In DNA form, the CDR3 reads TGTGCCAGCAGCTTACTGGAGGGGACCATATATTTT. Its protein is CASSLLEGTIYF.

The J gene is TRBJ2-7, the V gene TRBV5-1; TRBD2 matches at 8 bases. The length of the CDR3 is 14 residues. V shed 2 bases, J shed 2 bases, and the junction held 3 bases outside the gene matches. CDR1 is SGHRS, CDR2 YFSETQ, per germline. The CDR3 region is CASSLGLAPYEQYF. CDR3 in DNA: TGCGCCAGCAGCTTAGGACTAGCCCCCTACGAGCAGTACTTC.

This clone is a singleton in its sample. The rearrangement links TRBV15 to TRBJ1-5; D gene unclear. Trimming took off 1 base at V and 0 bases at J, with 7 bases between the two ends. The length of the CDR3 is 15 residues. Germline CDR1 is LNHNV and CDR2 is YYDKDF (reference sequence). The CDR3 DNA reads TGTGCCACCAGCAGAGGAGGTAATAGCAATCAGCCCCAGCATTTT. This gives the protein CATSRGGNSNQPQHF. The full variable domain, its missing parts supplied by reference TRBV15 and TRBJ1-5, is DAMVIQNPRYQVTQFGKPVTLSCSQTLNHNVMYWYQQKSSQAPKLLFHYYDKDFNNEADTPDNFQSRRPNTSFCFLDIRSPGLGDTAMYLCATSRGGNSNQPQHFGDGTRLSIL.

Notes on this clone: The same CDR3 is also encoded by other DNA sequences in this sample. The J gene is TRBJ2-1, the V gene TRBV29-1, with a weak D call TRBD2 (6 bases). Germline V gene lookup returns CDR1 SQVTM and CDR2 ANQGSEA. This CDR3 is 15 amino acids long. The V end was cut by 1 base, the J end by 0 bases, with 10 bases between. CDR3 sequence (DNA): TGCAGCGTTGAAGGCCGGGGAGGCTCCTACAATGAGCAGTTCTTC. It translates to CSVEGRGGSYNEQFF.

CDR3 in amino acids: CAFETVLYEQYF. DNA of the CDR3: TGTGCCTTCGAGACAGTCCTCTACGAGCAGTACTTC. The rearrangement uses TRBV30 and TRBJ2-7; D is possibly TRBD1 (5 bases). Germline CDR1 reads GTSNPN; CDR2 reads SVGIG (reference sequence). V was pared by 7 bases and J by 3 bases, with 13 bases between. CDR3 length: 12 residues.

V usage is TRBV6-5 and J usage is TRBJ1-5, with 10 bases lining up with TRBD1. The CDR3 length is 15 residues. Germline CDR1 and CDR2: MNHEY and SVGAGI. J was trimmed by 3 bases and V by 6 bases; bases with no gene match: 5. CDR3 nucleotides: TGTGCCAGCAGCCCGGACAGGGGGTTCAATCAGCCCCAGCATTTT. Its translation is CASSPDRGFNQPQHF.

The gene calls are TRBV9 and TRBJ2-2; 9 bases match TRBD1. The length of the CDR3 is 18 residues. J was trimmed by 1 base and V by 0 bases; bases with no gene match: 7. Germline V gives CDR1 SGDLS, CDR2 YYNGEE. The CDR3 nucleotides are TGTGCCAGCAGCGTAGTCCCCTCGGGACAGGGGAACACCGGGGAGCTGTTTTTT. The encoded protein is CASSVVPSGQGNTGELFF.

This clone was observed a few times. The DNA of the CDR3 is TGCGCCAGCAGCTTAAGCCAGGATGGGTATGCTGAAGCTTTCTTT. Its protein product is CASSLSQDGYAEAFF. The chain employs TRBV4-1 and TRBJ1-1; D call uncertain. This CDR3 spans 15 amino acids. The germline CDR1 and CDR2 sequences are MGHRA and YSYEKL. V lost 5 bases to trimming and J lost 6 bases, with 19 bases between them.

CDR3 coding DNA: TGTGCCAGCACTCGGAGACAGGATGAAAAACTGTTTTTT. Protein product: CASTRRQDEKLFF. The rearrangement joins TRBV6-1 to TRBJ1-4, with D perhaps matching TRBD1 (6 bases). CDR1 and CDR2 from the germline V gene are MNHNS and SASEGT. With 7 bases removed from V and 6 bases from J, the gap between germline ends came to 12 bases. CDR3 length equals 13 residues.

The chain has TRBV7-9 and TRBJ1-2; the match to TRBD1 covers 7 bases. V was pared by 5 bases and J by 8 bases, with 8 bases of the junction left unmatched. The CDR3 loop spans 13 amino acids. Per the germline V gene, CDR1 is SEHNR and CDR2 is FQNEAQ (reference sequence). The CDR3 DNA reads TGTGCCAGCAGCCCGAAGGACAGGAGGGGCTACACCTTC. Translation gives CASSPKDRRGYTF.

This clone has only one observation. The chain recombines TRBV30 with TRBJ2-2; tentative D call: TRBD2 (5 bases). V shed 0 bases and J shed 4 bases, with 6 bases lying between them. Germline V gene lookup returns CDR1 GTSNPN and CDR2 SVGIG (reference sequence). The CDR3 consists of 13 residues. The CDR3, as DNA: TGTGCCTGGAGTGTACGGGGCACCGGGGAGCTGTTTTTT. Translation: CAWSVRGTGELFF.

V gene TRBV2 combines with J gene TRBJ2-1; TRBD2 matches at 7 bases. The CDR3 loop spans 14 amino acids. Unmatched junction bases numbered 7, after V lost 6 bases and J lost 5 bases. The germline CDR1 and CDR2 sequences are SNHLY and FYNNEI. This chain's CDR3 is CASRAPGTNNEQFF. The CDR3 region has the DNA TGTGCCAGCAGAGCCCCCGGGACTAACAATGAGCAGTTCTTC.

The gene calls are TRBV7-3 and TRBJ2-7; D perhaps matches TRBD2 (7 bases). CDR3 size: 15 residues. Per germline, CDR1 SGHTA and CDR2 FQGTGA. Trimming pared 2 bases from V and 2 bases from J, leaving 13 bases between. CDR3 region: CASSLGGGAAYEQYF. The DNA of the CDR3 is TGTGCCAGCAGCTTAGGTGGGGGGGCCGCCTACGAGCAGTACTTC.

The chain uses TRBV12-5 and TRBJ1-2; D is perhaps TRBD1 (5 bases). The V end was cut by 7 bases, the J end by 4 bases, with 19 bases between. The CDR3 contains 15 residues. Per the germline V gene, CDR1 is LGHNT and CDR2 is FRNRAP. The DNA of the CDR3 is TGTGCTAGTGATTCACTAAGGGCAGGGTCCTATGGCTACACCTTC. It codes for CASDSLRAGSYGYTF.